One and the same sample provided the 3 T cell receptor beta chains below, sequenced in a study of T cells in Graves' hyperthyroidism and ophthalmopathy. The source material, RNA transcripts, was used to amplify TCR beta CDR3 regions. Primed by the HTBI set, a first-round RT-PCR was run on the TCR CDR3. Using its own MiXCR run on the multiplex PCR reads, TCRdb lists one record per CDR3 protein. This sample carries 200,000 to 250,000 distinct CDR3 sequences, less than 20% of them seen once, and the ten largest clones take approximately 30%. Sample: blood. The origin of the receptors is a woman aged 18-30 years with Graves' ophthalmopathy.

At least ten counts were recorded for this clonotype. The chain links TRBV10-3 to TRBJ2-1; 8 bases match TRBD2. The V and J ends lost 7 bases and 7 bases, in that order; junction bases with no gene match: 12. The CDR3 has 15 residues. Germline V CDR1 and CDR2: ENHRY, SYGVKD. CDR3 residues: CAIKFGVAGRNEQFF. The DNA of the CDR3 is TGTGCCATCAAATTCGGAGTAGCGGGACGAAATGAGCAGTTCTTC.

The genes are TRBV3-1 and TRBJ2-7; D is undetermined. Germline V gene lookup returns CDR1 LGHDT and CDR2 YNNKEL (reference sequence). The CDR3 is 13 residues long. V lost 1 base, J lost 3 bases, and 7 bases lay in between. The CDR3 loop reads CASSQGSDYEQYF. For the CDR3, the DNA is TGTGCCAGCAGCCAAGGGTCGGACTACGAGCAGTACTTC.

This clonotype was counted only a few times. The rearrangement links TRBV10-3 to TRBJ1-1, with D maybe TRBD1 (5 bases). The germline CDR1 and CDR2 sequences are ENHRY and SYGVKD. This CDR3 has 10 amino acids. V lost 10 bases to trimming and J lost 8 bases, with 11 bases between them. The CDR3 region has the DNA TGTGCCACTGGGAACAGGGAAGCTTTCTTT. Protein product: CATGNREAFF.